The entry below gives a single TCR beta chain sequence along with its context. Looked up from germline, CDR1 is SEHNR and CDR2 is FQNEAQ (reference sequence). V was trimmed by 4 bases and J by 5 bases, leaving 5 bases between them. The CDR3 loop spans 11 amino acids. This sample is drawn from a study of cytomegalovirus exposure and HLA in healthy donors. The study ran its PCR with 60 Vbeta and 13 Jbeta primers. Method: immunoSEQ multiplex PCR; TCRdb's copy keeps in-frame clones and lacks some. In the table there are about 120,000 clones, over 8.5% of which are singletons. The TCR sequence derives from a woman aged 40 to 50 in good health and CMV-seropositive. The source material was PBMCs. This chain uses TRBV7-9 with TRBJ2-5; D gene uncertain. The CDR3 protein is CASSSSETQYF. As DNA, the CDR3 is TGTGCCAGCAGCTCCTCCGAGACCCAGTACTTC.